This note documents a single T cell receptor beta chain sequence. As yet, its antigen is unknown. The data were taken from a study of post-analysis software for immune sequencing data. Overall study findings and caveats: A few TRBV segments were significantly more frequent in patients than in controls. TRBV5-6, TRBV5-1 and TRBV20-1 were among these segments.

Per germline, CDR1 LGHDT and CDR2 YNNKEL (reference sequence). The length of the CDR3 is 12 residues. Trimming removed 7 bases at V and 4 bases at J, with 10 bases between. The TCR beta cDNA libraries contained unique molecular identifiers. TCRdb itself ran the PCR reads through MiXCR, one entry per CDR3 protein. The sample records some 690,000 distinct CDR3 sequences, more than 50% being singletons. The genes are TRBV3-1 and TRBJ1-2; D remains ambiguous. This clonotype originated in a girl aged 2 to 10 with multiple sclerosis. The sequencing input was blood. CDR3 protein: CASNFRGYGYTF. The CDR3 bases are TGTGCCAGCAATTTCCGGGGCTATGGCTACACCTTC.